This TCR beta chain was recovered during a study of CD8+ T cells in alopecia areata. Study information: Treated patients were given oral tofacitinib, which was dosed at 5 to 10 mg twice daily. The percentage of affected scalp area served as the score of severity for treated patients.

Extracted from the samples, RNA was reverse transcribed into cDNA to serve as the sequencing template. Profiling relied on immunoSEQ multiplex PCR, and the TCRdb table lists in-frame clones only, not all of them. The sample consists of 150,000 to 200,000 clones, 60% of them appearing once. Treatment here: oral pan-JAK inhibitor, 5-10 mg twice daily. Collected material from alopecia areata patients comprised lesional scalp punch biopsies and peripheral blood. As to this clone: The antigen remains unidentified.

Notes on the study in general: Scalp samples also contribute reads from the resident alphabeta T cells found in normal skin.

J gave up 1 base and V 5 bases, and 7 bases lay outside the gene matches. Per the germline V gene, CDR1 is SGDLS and CDR2 is YYNGEE. The CDR3 totals 15 residues. The receptor's source is a human donor with alopecia areata. The chain combines TRBV9 with TRBJ1-1; TRBD1 agrees at 8 bases. The source material was CD4+ T cells sorted from blood, sampled at week 24, from a patient treated with tofacitinib. The CDR3 spells CASSPSQGANTEAFF. CDR3 coding DNA: TGTGCCAGCAGTCCTTCGCAGGGGGCGAACACTGAAGCTTTCTTT.